This entry lists 28 T cell receptor beta chains sequenced from one sample in a study of human T cells and chemical hapten exposure. TCRdb reanalysed the RACE reads using MiXCR and keeps one entry per CDR3 protein. The sample gives approximately 400,000 distinct CDR3 sequences, roughly 4.8% of which show up once; around 2% is in the top ten. The time point here: patch test 1, 2 weeks after DPC sensitization. The treatment denotes: therapeutic diphenylcyclopropenone sensitization with weekly scalp DPC. The sample consisted of whole blood, taken in connection with sensitization to the hapten diphenylcyclopropenone (DPC). These receptors came from a woman aged 45-65 years with alopecia areata. Some clones in this sample may be carry-over from other donors' samples.

The table lists this clonotype with a few counts. This chain joins TRBV7-7 and TRBJ1-1; 8 bases are a match to TRBD1. The CDR3 covers 15 residues. CDR1 and CDR2 from the germline V gene are SSHAT and FNYEAQ (reference sequence). J gave up 4 bases and V 5 bases, and 9 bases lay outside the gene matches. The CDR3 region has the DNA TGTGCCAGCAGCCCGATAAAGCAGGGGGCCACTGAAGCTTTCTTT. Translated, it gives CASSPIKQGATEAFF.

This clonotype was counted many times. J is TRBJ2-5 and V is TRBV5-6, with D unclear. Trimming removed 4 bases from V and 5 bases from J, with 15 bases in between. Germline V gene data show CDR1 as SGHDT and CDR2 as YYEEEE. This CDR3 contains 14 residues. CDR3 residues: CASSLSILQETQYF. Here the CDR3 DNA reads TGTGCCAGCAGCCTTTCAATCCTTCAGGAGACCCAGTACTTC.

This clonotype was seen repeatedly, ten times or more. The V call is TRBV7-2, the J call TRBJ2-3; a possible D gene is TRBD1 (6 bases). The CDR3 has 13 amino acids. V gave up 8 bases and J gave up 2 bases, with 11 bases separating them. Germline-derived CDR1 and CDR2 are SGHTA and FQGNSA. This CDR3 is CASSQGFTDTQYF. CDR3 DNA: TGTGCCAGCTCACAGGGATTCACAGATACGCAGTATTTT.

This clonotype was recorded at least ten times. The V and J genes are TRBV3-1 and TRBJ2-4, with 10 bases fitting TRBD2. This CDR3 is built from 19 residues. The germline V gene has CDR1 LGHDT and CDR2 YNNKEL (reference sequence). Trimming at V came to 0 bases and at J to 0 bases, leaving 8 bases not matched to a gene. The CDR3 nucleotides read TGTGCCAGCAGCCAAGATTGGAGGACTAGCGGTCTAGCCAAAAACATTCAGTACTTC. Translation gives CASSQDWRTSGLAKNIQYF.

This clonotype was seen repeatedly, ten times or more. CDR3 region: CASSVVGGGDSPLHF. As DNA, the CDR3 is TGTGCCAGCAGCGTAGTAGGGGGGGGTGATTCACCCCTCCACTTT. This chain joins TRBV9 and TRBJ1-6, with D possibly TRBD1 on 6 matching bases. V was pared by 0 bases and J by 8 bases, with 12 bases between. CDR1 is SGDLS and CDR2 is YYNGEE in the germline V gene. This CDR3 comprises 15 residues.

This clonotype was counted many times. V usage is TRBV12-5 and J usage is TRBJ1-1; TRBD1 is a possible D gene (5 bases). CDR1 LGHNT and CDR2 FRNRAP come from the germline V gene. V was cut by 5 bases and J by 4 bases, with 8 bases left in between. CDR3 length equals 12 residues. The CDR3 DNA reads as TGTGCTAGTGGTCCAGGGACCACTGAAGCTTTCTTT. Its translation: CASGPGTTEAFF.

The V and J genes are TRBV29-1 and TRBJ1-1; 7 positions match TRBD1. This CDR3 has 13 amino acids. The junction had 9 bases not matched to a gene; V was cut back by 7 bases and J by 4 bases. Germline CDR1 SQVTM, CDR2 ANQGSEA. CDR3 bases: TGCAGCGCAGGAGGGGGCAGAGGCACTGAAGCTTTCTTT. Translated: CSAGGGRGTEAFF.

This clonotype has more than one count but fewer than ten. The V call is TRBV10-3, the J call TRBJ2-1; D is possibly TRBD2 (5 bases). This CDR3 contains 13 residues. V was shortened by 9 bases and J by 6 bases, with 15 bases between the two germline ends. Germline CDR1 reads ENHRY; CDR2 reads SYGVKD. The CDR3 DNA sequence: TGTGCCATAGGGAAGGAGCGGAGCAATGAGCAGTTCTTC. It codes for CAIGKERSNEQFF.

This clonotype has ten or more counts. V gene TRBV20-1 combines with J gene TRBJ2-4; D is unclear. The V gene's germline CDR1 is DFQATT and CDR2 SNEGSKA (reference sequence). This CDR3 has 12 residues. V lost 3 bases and J lost 9, with 12 bases in between. CDR3 bases: TGCAGTGCTAGCCCCGACTCAGGCATTCAGTACTTC. Its translation: CSASPDSGIQYF.

This clonotype occurred many times. This rearrangement joins TRBV5-1 to TRBJ1-1; no clear D gene. Germline CDR1 reads SGHRS; CDR2 reads YFSETQ. The CDR3 consists of 13 residues. Trimming left V 4 bases short and J 4 bases short, with 11 bases between. CDR3 in DNA: TGCGCCAGCAGCCCACCCGAGAGCACTGAAGCTTTCTTT. It is translated as CASSPPESTEAFF. Looking up the rest from reference TRBV5-1 and TRBJ1-1 gives the full variable domain: KAGVTQTPRYLIKTRGQQVTLSCSPISGHRSVSWYQQTPGQGLQFLFEYFSETQRNKGNFPGRFSGRQFSNSRSEMNVSTLELGDSALYLCASSPPESTEAFFGQGTRLTVV.

The chain employs TRBV21-1 and TRBJ1-5; the table assigns TRBD1, which was not confirmed against the DNA. TRBV21-1 is listed as a pseudogene. This CDR3 has 17 residues. The CDR3 region has the DNA TGTGCCAGCAGCAAAGGGGACAGGGTAAAGAGCAATCAGCCCCTGCATTTT. Its translation is CASSKGDRVKSNQPLHF.

This clonotype was counted only a few times. The rearrangement joins TRBV20-1 to TRBJ2-3; D remains unclear. CDR1 DFQATT and CDR2 SNEGSKA come from the germline V gene (reference sequence). Between the trimmed V and J ends, which lost 0 bases and 5 bases, there was a span of 15 bases. The CDR3 is 15 residues long. Written as DNA, the CDR3 is TGCAGTGCTAGAGATAAGGATACGTTCGTAGATACGCAGTATTTT. Its protein product is CSARDKDTFVDTQYF.

Only a few counts were recorded for this clonotype. The rearrangement joins TRBV19 to TRBJ2-1; tentatively, D is TRBD2 (6 bases). Germline CDR1 is LNHDA and CDR2 is SQIVND (reference sequence). CDR3 length: 15 residues. Trimming removed 3 bases from V and 7 bases from J, with 16 bases in between. The CDR3 DNA reads TGTGCCAGTAGTATTAGTGCTAGCGTGATAAATGAGCAGTTCTTC. It codes for CASSISASVINEQFF.

The V gene is TRBV18, the J gene TRBJ2-3, with D unclear. The ends were cut back, 0 bases at V and 2 bases at J, with 6 bases in the middle. This CDR3 has 14 amino acids. The V gene's germline CDR1 is KGHSH and CDR2 LQKENI. CDR3 coding DNA: TGTGCCAGCTCACCACCTTCTTACACAGATACGCAGTATTTT. Its translation: CASSPPSYTDTQYF.

In its sample, this clonotype was seen many times. This CDR3 reads CASSPDGDRSIQQETQYF. CDR3 coding DNA: TGTGCCAGCAGCCCAGACGGAGACAGGAGCATACAACAAGAGACCCAGTACTTC. The chain joins TRBV3-1 to TRBJ2-5, with a tentative D call TRBD1 (6 bases). The ends were cut back, 4 bases at V and 2 bases at J, with 23 bases in the middle. This CDR3 has 18 residues. CDR1 is LGHDT, CDR2 YNNKEL, per germline (reference sequence).

The V call is TRBV6-2 or TRBV6-3, the J call TRBJ1-2; TRBD1 matches 8 bases. Germline V gene lookup returns CDR1 MNHEY and CDR2 SVGEGT. J lost 6 bases, V lost 3 bases, and 9 bases had no gene match. The CDR3 consists of 15 residues. The chain's CDR3 is CASSYPAGGKDGYTF. The DNA of the CDR3 is TGTGCCAGCAGTTATCCGGCAGGGGGCAAGGATGGCTACACCTTC.

This clonotype was counted ten times or more. In DNA form, the CDR3 reads TGTGCCAGCAGCTCAGATCCCGACAGGGGGATGGACGATGAGCAGTTCTTC. The encoded protein is CASSSDPDRGMDDEQFF. This chain connects TRBV7-9 to TRBJ2-1, with 9 bases identical to TRBD1. With V trimmed by 4 bases and J by 8 bases, 15 bases remained unmatched. Germline CDR1 reads SEHNR; CDR2 reads FQNEAQ (reference sequence). The CDR3 sequence is 17 residues long.

This clonotype was counted between two and nine times. The chain carries TRBV12-3 or TRBV12-4 and TRBJ2-4, with unresolved D. Trimming shortened V by 8 bases and J by 7 bases, and 9 bases separated the two germline ends. CDR3 size: 11 residues. This CDR3 reads CASSITNIQYF. The CDR3 DNA follows: TGTGCCAGCTCTATAACGAACATTCAGTACTTC.

This clonotype was counted once. A read error may explain this, as a much larger clone is one base away. V is TRBV7-2 and J is TRBJ2-1; tentatively, D is TRBD2 (6 bases). The CDR3 is 13 amino acids. Germline CDR1 reads SGHTA; CDR2 reads FQGNSA. The CDR3 here is CASSLAGLGEQLF. The DNA for the CDR3 is TGTGCCAGCAGCTTGGCGGGGTTGGGTGAGCAGTTGTTC.

This clonotype was seen at least ten times. The V and J genes are TRBV7-2 and TRBJ2-7, with TRBD2 identical over 11 bases. Germline V CDR1 and CDR2: SGHTA, FQGNSA. This CDR3 has 15 residues. With 8 bases clipped from V and 2 bases from J, the junction kept 8 bases outside the gene matches. CDR3 nucleotides: TGTGCCAGCTGTCCGTCTAGCGGGAGGACCTACGAGCAGTACTTC. As protein: CASCPSSGRTYEQYF.

In the case of this clonotype: A much more abundant neighbour one base away suggests this may be a read error. The chain employs TRBV20-1 and TRBJ2-7; the match to TRBD2 covers 7 bases. Germline V CDR1 and CDR2: DFQATT, SNEGSKA (reference sequence). The CDR3 spans 14 residues. V dropped 6 bases and J dropped 6; count of bases not matched to a gene: 14. The CDR3 DNA sequence: TGCAGTGCGGGGCCTAGCGGAGAAGCCTGCGAGCAGTACTTC. Protein: CSAGPSGEACEQYF.

The chain links TRBV7-9 to TRBJ1-1, with D possibly being TRBD1 (5 bases). The germline CDR1 and CDR2 sequences are SEHNR and FQNEAQ (reference sequence). This CDR3 spans 16 amino acids. The V gene lost 5 bases and the J gene lost 3 bases, with 19 bases spanning the gap. The CDR3 DNA sequence: TGTGCCAGCAGCCAAGATTGGAGGGGAGAGGACACTGAAGCTTTCTTT. This translates into CASSQDWRGEDTEAFF. The full variable domain, rest sourced from reference TRBV7-9 and TRBJ1-1, is DTGVSQNPRHKITKRGQNVTFRCDPISEHNRLYWYRQTLGQGPEFLTYFQNEAQLEKSRLLSDRFSAERPKGSFSTLEIQRTEQGDSAMYLCASSQDWRGEDTEAFFGQGTRLTVV.

This clonotype was recorded at least ten times. This chain uses TRBV12-3 or TRBV12-4 with TRBJ1-1, with D possibly TRBD1 on 5 matching bases. This CDR3 region has 14 residues. Between the trimmed V and J ends, which lost 3 bases and 1 base, there was a span of 9 bases. CDR3 in amino acids: CASSFAGPNTEAFF. The CDR3 nucleotides read TGTGCCAGCAGTTTTGCAGGGCCGAACACTGAAGCTTTCTTT.

This clonotype occurred many times. The rearrangement links TRBV6-1 to TRBJ2-3; the D gene is possibly TRBD1 (6 bases). V was shortened by 3 bases and J by 3 bases, with 13 bases between the two germline ends. Germline CDR1 is MNHNS and CDR2 is SASEGT. This CDR3 has 15 residues. The CDR3, as DNA: TGTGCCAGCAGTGAGCGGCAGGGGCTGACAGATACGCAGTATTTT. Protein sequence: CASSERQGLTDTQYF.

This clonotype has more than one count but fewer than ten. This chain uses TRBV7-9 with TRBJ1-1; 9 bases line up with TRBD1. V was clipped by 4 bases and J by 0 bases; unmatched bases: 6. CDR1 and CDR2 (germline): SEHNR, FQNEAQ (reference sequence). The CDR3 sequence is 16 residues long. CDR3 region: CASSWGTGTMNTEAFF. In DNA form, the CDR3 reads TGTGCCAGCAGCTGGGGGACAGGGACCATGAACACTGAAGCTTTCTTT.

This clonotype was observed many times. The CDR3 DNA is TGTGCCAGCAGCTTGAGCGGGGGTCCCCAAGAGACCCAGTACTTC. Protein: CASSLSGGPQETQYF. The chain employs TRBV7-3 and TRBJ2-5; TRBD2 aligns across 8 bases. The V and J ends lost 3 bases and 1 base, in that order; junction bases with no gene match: 4. This CDR3 region has 15 residues. Germline CDR1 is SGHTA and CDR2 is FQGTGA.

This clonotype was observed at least ten times. V gene TRBV7-6 combines with J gene TRBJ2-3; 14 bases match TRBD2. Germline V gene sequence: CDR1 SGHVS, CDR2 FNYEAQ. This CDR3 comprises 20 residues. V was pared by 4 bases and J by 1 base, with 13 bases of the junction left unmatched. CDR3 sequence reads: CASSSPGTSGRLGGTDTQYF. For the CDR3, the DNA is TGTGCCAGCAGCTCTCCCGGGACTAGCGGGAGACTTGGGGGCACAGATACGCAGTATTTT.

This clonotype was counted at least ten times. The J gene is TRBJ2-3, the V gene TRBV7-9, with 7 bases identical to TRBD1. V lost 11 bases, J lost 4 bases, and 3 bases stayed unmatched. The CDR3 is made up of 11 amino acids. Germline V gene lookup returns CDR1 SEHNR and CDR2 FQNEAQ (reference sequence). In DNA, the CDR3 is TGTGCCGGAGGACAGGCAGATACGCAGTATTTT. It is translated as CAGGQADTQYF.